The 8 T cell receptor beta chains presented below share a single source sample, sequenced in a study of T cells after yellow fever vaccination. One entry per CDR3 protein results from TCRdb running MiXCR on the 5' RACE reads. This table has about 350,000 distinct CDR3 sequences, roughly an eighth appearing once. The specimen comprised CD4+ T cells sorted from PBMCs, sampled 15 days after the yellow fever booster vaccination. These receptors came from a man in his late teens or twenties who received the YFV17D yellow fever vaccine.

This chain joins TRBV6-2 or TRBV6-3 and TRBJ1-5, with 10 bases aligning to TRBD1. The CDR3 length is 19 residues. V lost 5 bases and J lost 5; bases outside the gene matches: 18. Germline values: CDR1 MNHEY, CDR2 SVGEGT. In DNA form, the CDR3 reads TGTGCCAGCAGTCCAATTAAAATAACGGGACAGGGGATGCATCAGCCCCAGCATTTT. Its protein is CASSPIKITGQGMHQPQHF.

The rearrangement uses TRBV7-9 and TRBJ1-1; the D gene is possibly TRBD1 (6 bases). This CDR3 is built from 13 residues. The V end was cut by 5 bases, the J end by 8 bases, with 15 bases between. Germline CDR1 is SEHNR and CDR2 is FQNEAQ (reference sequence). The CDR3 spells CASSRLTGDEAFF. For the CDR3, the DNA is TGTGCCAGCAGCCGACTGACAGGAGACGAAGCTTTCTTT.

This clonotype was observed a single time. In DNA, the CDR3 is TGTGCCAGCAGCTTAGTAGGCACAGGGTATGAAAAACTGTTTTTT. Translating gives CASSLVGTGYEKLFF. The J gene is TRBJ1-4, the V gene TRBV7-2, with D perhaps TRBD1 (6 bases). CDR1 and CDR2 (germline): SGHTA, FQGNSA. With 1 base removed from V and 6 bases from J, the gap between germline ends came to 12 bases. The CDR3 is 15 amino acids.

This clonotype was found many times. This chain joins TRBV7-2 and TRBJ2-3, with D perhaps matching TRBD1 or TRBD2 (5 bases each). Between the trimmed V and J ends, which lost 3 bases and 2 bases, there was a span of 12 bases. The CDR3 contains 15 residues. The germline gives CDR1 SGHTA, CDR2 FQGNSA. CDR3 amino acids: CASSFSRGLTDTQYF. Here the CDR3 DNA reads TGTGCCAGCAGCTTCAGTCGGGGCCTCACAGATACGCAGTATTTT.

This chain joins TRBV5-6 and TRBJ2-3; the D is unclear. The V gene's germline CDR1 is SGHDT and CDR2 YYEEEE. The germline V and J ends were trimmed by 0 bases and 2 bases, with 10 bases remaining between them. CDR3 length equals 15 residues. The CDR3 bases are TGTGCCAGCAGCTTGGTGTCTGAAAACACAGATACGCAGTATTTT. This encodes CASSLVSENTDTQYF.

This chain joins TRBV7-3 and TRBJ1-1; D gene ambiguous. This CDR3 is built from 14 residues. Germline values: CDR1 SGHTA, CDR2 FQGTGA. V was cut by 1 base and J by 3 bases, with 9 bases left in between. This CDR3 reads CASSLRPEHTEAFF. CDR3 DNA sequence: TGTGCCAGCAGCTTAAGGCCGGAGCACACTGAAGCTTTCTTT. The full variable domain, its missing parts supplied by reference TRBV7-3 and TRBJ1-1, is GAGVSQTPSNKVTEKGKYVELRCDPISGHTALYWYRQSLGQGPEFLIYFQGTGAADDSGLPNDRFFAVRPEGSVSTLKIQRTERGDSAVYLCASSLRPEHTEAFFGQGTRLTVV.

The rearrangement joins TRBV5-8 to TRBJ2-1; D possibly corresponds to TRBD1 (6 bases). The CDR3 runs 15 residues. The germline V gene has CDR1 SGHTS and CDR2 YDEGEE. Trimming stripped 6 bases from V and 3 bases from J, with 16 bases between. CDR3 nucleotides: TGTGCCAGCACCTTACCAGGGGAAGACTACAATGAGCAGTTCTTC. Its translation is CASTLPGEDYNEQFF.

V gene TRBV9 combines with J gene TRBJ1-3; possible D gene TRBD1, 6 bases. Germline V CDR1 and CDR2: SGDLS, YYNGEE. CDR3 length: 14 residues. V lost 2 bases, J lost 3 bases, and 9 bases lay in between. The CDR3 reads CASSVQGFGNTIYF. CDR3 in DNA: TGTGCCAGCAGCGTCCAGGGGTTTGGAAACACCATATATTTT.